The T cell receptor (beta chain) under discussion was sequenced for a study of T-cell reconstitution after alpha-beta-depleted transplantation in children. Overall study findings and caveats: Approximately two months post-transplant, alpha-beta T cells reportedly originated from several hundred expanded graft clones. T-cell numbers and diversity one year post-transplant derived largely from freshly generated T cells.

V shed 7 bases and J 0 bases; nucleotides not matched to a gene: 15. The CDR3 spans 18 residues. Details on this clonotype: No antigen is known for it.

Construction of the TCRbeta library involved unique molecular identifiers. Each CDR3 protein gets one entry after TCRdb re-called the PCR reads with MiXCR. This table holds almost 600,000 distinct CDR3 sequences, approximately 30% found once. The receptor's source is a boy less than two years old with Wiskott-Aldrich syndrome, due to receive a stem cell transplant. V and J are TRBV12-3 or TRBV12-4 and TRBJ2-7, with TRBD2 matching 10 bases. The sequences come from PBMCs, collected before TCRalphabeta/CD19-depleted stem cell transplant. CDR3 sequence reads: CASTKGPSGGRSSYEQYF. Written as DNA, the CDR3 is TGTGCCAGCACCAAAGGGCCTAGCGGGGGTCGTAGCTCCTACGAGCAGTACTTC.